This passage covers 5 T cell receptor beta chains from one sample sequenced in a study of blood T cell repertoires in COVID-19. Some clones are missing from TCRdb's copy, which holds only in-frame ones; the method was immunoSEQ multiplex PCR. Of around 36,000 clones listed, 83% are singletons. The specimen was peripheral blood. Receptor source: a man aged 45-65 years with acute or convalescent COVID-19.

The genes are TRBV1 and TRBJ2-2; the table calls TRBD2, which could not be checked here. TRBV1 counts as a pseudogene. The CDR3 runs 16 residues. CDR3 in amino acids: CTSRPRLVKNTGELFF. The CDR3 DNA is TGCACCAGCAGGCCGAGACTAGTTAAAAATACCGGGGAGCTGTTTTTT.

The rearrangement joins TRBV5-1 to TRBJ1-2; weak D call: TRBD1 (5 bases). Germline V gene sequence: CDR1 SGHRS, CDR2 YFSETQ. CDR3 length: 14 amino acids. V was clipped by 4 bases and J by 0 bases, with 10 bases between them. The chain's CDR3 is CASSPGQSNYGYTF. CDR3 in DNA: TGCGCCAGCAGCCCTGGACAATCTAACTATGGCTACACCTTC.

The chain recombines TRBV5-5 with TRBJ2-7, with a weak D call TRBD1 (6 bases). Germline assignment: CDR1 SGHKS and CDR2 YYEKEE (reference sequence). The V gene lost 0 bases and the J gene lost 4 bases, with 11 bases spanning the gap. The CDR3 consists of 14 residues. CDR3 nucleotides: TGTGCCAGCAGCTTGGAGGGGGATAGGTACGAGCAGTACTTC. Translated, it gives CASSLEGDRYEQYF.

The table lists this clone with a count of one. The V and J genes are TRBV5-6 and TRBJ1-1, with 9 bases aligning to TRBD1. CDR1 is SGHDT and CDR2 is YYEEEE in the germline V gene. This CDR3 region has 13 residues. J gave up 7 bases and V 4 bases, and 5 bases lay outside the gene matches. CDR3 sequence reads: CASSLTGGVEAFF. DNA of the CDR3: TGTGCCAGCAGCCTGACAGGGGGGGTTGAAGCTTTCTTT.

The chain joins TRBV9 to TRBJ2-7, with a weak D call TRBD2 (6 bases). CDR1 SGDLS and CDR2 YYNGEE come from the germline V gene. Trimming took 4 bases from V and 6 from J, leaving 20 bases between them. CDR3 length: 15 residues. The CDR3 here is CASSSYPGEGPEQYF. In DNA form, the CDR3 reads TGTGCCAGCAGCTCCTACCCGGGGGAAGGGCCCGAGCAGTACTTC.